Shown below are 6 T cell receptor beta chains from a single sample sequenced in a study of graft-versus-host responses after intestinal transplantation. These receptors' targets are unknown. TCRdb's table, derived via immunoSEQ multiplex PCR, lists solely in-frame clones and lacks some. The table lists 85,000 to 100,000 clones, 92% of them singletons, with more than 0.15% in the top ten. The sample here was unstimulated CD4+ T cells sorted from spleen or lymph node cells, taken before intestinal transplant. The receptors shown here come from a human donor who received an intestinal transplant.

This clone was observed once. J is TRBJ1-5 and V is TRBV4-3; no reliable D call. Germline CDR1 and CDR2: LGHNA and YSLEER. Trimming removed 1 base at V and 5 bases at J, with 6 bases between. There are 13 residues in the CDR3. CDR3 in amino acids: CASSQARHQPQHF. DNA for the CDR3: TGCGCCAGCAGCCAAGCCAGGCATCAGCCCCAGCATTTT.

This clone has just one count. This chain joins TRBV11-2 and TRBJ2-7, with D possibly matching TRBD2 (6 bases). V was pared by 6 bases and J by 5 bases, with 17 bases between. Germline values: CDR1 SGHAT, CDR2 FQNNGV. The CDR3 consists of 14 residues. In DNA, the CDR3 is TGTGCCAGCAGACCTACTAGCCCGGGCCACGAGCAGTACTTC. Protein product: CASRPTSPGHEQYF.

This rearrangement joins TRBV6-5 to TRBJ2-1, with D perhaps TRBD2 (5 bases). The CDR3 is 15 residues long. V lost 6 bases to trimming and J lost 0 bases, with 12 bases between them. Germline CDR1 is MNHEY and CDR2 is SVGAGI. The CDR3 reads CASREDGYSYNEQFF. For the CDR3, the DNA is TGTGCCAGCAGGGAGGACGGATACTCCTACAATGAGCAGTTCTTC.

V is TRBV6-1 and J is TRBJ2-3, with D perhaps matching TRBD2 (6 bases). V lost 1 base and J 9 bases, leaving 14 bases between the germline ends. CDR1 and CDR2 (germline): MNHNS, SASEGT. The CDR3 is 14 residues long. In nucleotides, the CDR3 is TGTGCCAGCAGTGAAGGCCCGACTAGGGCAACGCAGTATTTT. Translating it yields CASSEGPTRATQYF.

The chain joins TRBV9 to TRBJ1-6; D perhaps matches TRBD1 (6 bases). V shed 2 bases and J shed 7 bases, with 10 bases lying between them. The CDR3 is 14 residues long. Germline CDR1 SGDLS, CDR2 YYNGEE. The CDR3 bases are TGTGCCAGCAGCGTTGGCAGGGGCAATTCACCCCTCCACTTT. The encoded protein is CASSVGRGNSPLHF.

V and J are TRBV15 and TRBJ2-5; D might be TRBD2 (5 bases). CDR1 LNHNV and CDR2 YYDKDF come from the germline V gene (reference sequence). CDR3 size: 16 residues. V was shortened by 3 bases and J by 1 base, with 15 bases between the two germline ends. The DNA for the CDR3 is TGTGCCACCAGCAGTGCGGCAGACTACCCCCAAGAGACCCAGTACTTC. It specifies CATSSAADYPQETQYF.